This T cell receptor (beta chain) emerged from a study of blood T cell repertoires in COVID-19. Study details: There were acute and convalescent COVID-19 samples, and they came from the United States, Italy and Spain. T cells, B-cell-depleted T cells, or PBMCs supplied cDNA or gDNA.

The table came from immunoSEQ multiplex PCR; TCRdb's copy has only in-frame clones and leaves some out. The sample holds some 97,000 clones, approximately 90% seen once. This clone occurred once. The CDR3 runs 15 residues. Looked up from germline, CDR1 is LGHDT and CDR2 is YNNKEL (reference sequence). The V gene end was trimmed by 4 bases and the J gene end by 7 bases; junction bases not matched to a gene: 10. Input material: peripheral blood. The chain has TRBV3-1 (or the pseudogene TRBV3-2) and TRBJ2-1; TRBD2 matches at 7 bases. The clonotype originates from a man between 60 and 75 years old with acute or convalescent COVID-19. The CDR3 spells CASSPRGSTRNEQFF. CDR3 DNA: TGTGCCAGCAGCCCGCGGGGGTCCACGAGGAATGAGCAGTTCTTC.